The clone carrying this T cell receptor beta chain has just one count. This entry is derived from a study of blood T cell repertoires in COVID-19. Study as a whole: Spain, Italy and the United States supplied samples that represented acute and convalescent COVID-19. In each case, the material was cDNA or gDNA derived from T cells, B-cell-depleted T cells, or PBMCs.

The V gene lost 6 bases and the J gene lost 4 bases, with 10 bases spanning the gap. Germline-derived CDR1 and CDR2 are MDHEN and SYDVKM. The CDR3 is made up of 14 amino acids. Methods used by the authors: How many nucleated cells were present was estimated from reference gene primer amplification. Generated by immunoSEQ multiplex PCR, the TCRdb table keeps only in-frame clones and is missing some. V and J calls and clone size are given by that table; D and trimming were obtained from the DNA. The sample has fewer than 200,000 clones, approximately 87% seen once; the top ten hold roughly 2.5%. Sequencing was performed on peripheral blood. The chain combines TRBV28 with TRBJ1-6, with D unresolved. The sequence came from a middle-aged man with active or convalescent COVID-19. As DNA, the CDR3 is TGTGCCAGCAGCCGAGGAGGGTATAATTCACCCCTCCACTTT. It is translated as CASSRGGYNSPLHF.